One and the same sample provided the 10 T cell receptor beta chains below, sequenced in a study of metastatic and nonmetastatic thyroid tumors. TCRdb reanalyzed the PCR reads with MiXCR. The table shows approximately 41,000 clones, with about 24% occurring only once. All patients were untreated before thyroid surgery. The sample comprised tumor tissue. Receptors originate from a female donor with papillary thyroid cancer or a benign thyroid nodule (not recorded which). Some clones in this sample may be carry-over from other donors' samples.

The gene calls are TRBV11-3 and TRBJ1-1, with a weak D call TRBD1 (6 bases). Germline-derived CDR1 and CDR2 are SGHNT and YENEEA. V lost 5 bases, J lost 4 bases, and 11 bases lay in between. CDR3 length: 13 amino acids. CDR3 nucleotide sequence: TGTGCCAGCAGCCCCAGGGGCGGCACTGAAGCTTTCTTT. The encoded protein is CASSPRGGTEAFF.

The chain employs TRBV4-2 and TRBJ2-3; 9 nucleotides agree with TRBD2. The CDR3 contains 17 residues. Germline V CDR1 and CDR2: LGHNA, YNFKEQ. V shed 4 bases and J 3 bases; nucleotides not matched to a gene: 11. The CDR3: CASSPWGGRARTDTQYF. As DNA, the CDR3 is TGTGCCAGCAGCCCGTGGGGCGGGAGGGCCAGGACAGATACGCAGTATTTT.

This clone was detected ten times or more. The rearrangement links TRBV29-1 to TRBJ2-7; D may match TRBD1 or TRBD2 (5 bases each). Germline CDR1 reads SQVTM; CDR2 reads ANQGSEA. The V end lost 5 bases, the J end lost 2 bases, and 19 bases lay between the germline ends. CDR3 size: 15 residues. This CDR3 is CSVLRLTGLAYEQYF. Written as DNA, the CDR3 is TGCAGCGTTCTCAGACTTACAGGACTCGCCTACGAGCAGTACTTC.

This clone has ten or more counts. This rearrangement joins TRBV6-1 to TRBJ1-1; the D gene is possibly TRBD1 (5 bases). V was cut by 5 bases and J by 3 bases, with 7 bases left in between. The CDR3 is 12 amino acids. Germline CDR1 MNHNS, CDR2 SASEGT. CDR3 loop: CASSTGHTEAFF. CDR3 bases: TGTGCCAGCAGTACAGGTCACACTGAAGCTTTCTTT.

This clone has ten or more counts. This rearrangement joins TRBV20-1 to TRBJ1-4; D call uncertain. The CDR3 extends over 13 amino acids. CDR1 and CDR2 from the germline V gene are DFQATT and SNEGSKA (reference sequence). The V and J ends lost 3 bases and 2 bases respectively, with 7 bases between them. As DNA, the CDR3 is TGCAGTGCTAGTAGGAGGACTAATGAAAAACTGTTTTTT. This sequence encodes CSASRRTNEKLFF.

The chain carries TRBV27 and TRBJ1-1; weak D call: TRBD1 (6 bases). The CDR3 sequence is 16 residues long. Trimming took off 0 bases at V and 0 bases at J, with 11 bases between the two ends. CDR1 and CDR2 (germline): MNHEY, SMNVEV (reference sequence). Here the CDR3 reads CASSLSHDRMNTEAFF. In DNA, the CDR3 is TGTGCCAGCAGTTTATCCCACGACAGGATGAACACTGAAGCTTTCTTT.

This clone was counted between two and nine times. The chain carries TRBV5-1 and TRBJ1-2; TRBD1 matches at 7 bases. Germline V gene data show CDR1 as SGHRS and CDR2 as YFSETQ. V dropped 3 bases and J dropped 0; count of bases not matched to a gene: 8. CDR3 size: 16 residues. The CDR3 is CASSWDGQVANYGYTF. In DNA form, the CDR3 reads TGCGCCAGCAGCTGGGACGGACAGGTAGCTAACTATGGCTACACCTTC.

This clone was seen ten or more times. The chain couples TRBV3-1 to TRBJ1-5; D ambiguous. CDR1 and CDR2 from the germline V gene are LGHDT and YNNKEL (reference sequence). The CDR3 covers 16 residues. With 1 base removed from V and 2 bases from J, the gap between germline ends came to 12 bases. In DNA, the CDR3 is TGTGCCAGCAGCCAAGGTACTTCAATGGGCAATCAGCCCCAGCATTTT. Protein product: CASSQGTSMGNQPQHF.

This clone was seen only a few times. The chain recombines TRBV25-1 with TRBJ2-7; D might be TRBD1 or TRBD2, each matching 6 bases. The V gene lost 7 bases and the J gene lost 3 bases, with 25 bases spanning the gap. Germline CDR1 MGHDK, CDR2 SYGVNS. This CDR3 region has 17 residues. The CDR3 bases are TGTGCCAGCATAGTCTCACGTACTATCGGGGGACACTACGAGCAGTACTTC. As protein: CASIVSRTIGGHYEQYF.

This clone was detected ten times or more. This sequence joins TRBV20-1 and TRBJ2-1, with D uncertain. CDR1 and CDR2 from the germline V gene are DFQATT and SNEGSKA (reference sequence). Trimming stripped 1 base from V and 3 bases from J, with 22 bases between. The CDR3 length is 18 residues. The DNA for the CDR3 is TGCAGTGCTAGAGTGAGCACGGCTTATGGGCCTCGCTACAATGAGCAGTTCTTC. Translating it yields CSARVSTAYGPRYNEQFF.